Shown below are 9 T cell receptor beta chains from a single sample sequenced in a study of blood T cell repertoires in COVID-19. The data were produced by immunoSEQ multiplex PCR, yet TCRdb's version contains in-frame clones alone and is incomplete. The data hold roughly 400,000 clones, with around 90% observed a single time. Sequencing input: PBMCs or T cells enriched from blood (not recorded which). Receptor source: a man between 18 and 35 years old who had recovered from COVID-19.

The chain couples TRBV12-3 or TRBV12-4 to TRBJ1-5; D is perhaps TRBD1 (5 bases). V was shortened by 5 bases and J by 9 bases, with 14 bases between the two germline ends. This CDR3 region has 13 residues. The CDR3 sequence is CASSTQDLGPQHF. CDR3 DNA: TGTGCCAGCAGTACACAGGACCTTGGGCCCCAGCATTTT.

The chain couples TRBV11-3 to TRBJ2-1; the D gene is possibly TRBD2 (5 bases). The germline gives CDR1 SGHNT, CDR2 YENEEA. CDR3 length: 14 residues. Trimming cost V 5 bases and J 2 bases, with 10 bases left between them. CDR3 in DNA: TGTGCCAGCAGCCTAGCTAGCACCTACAATGAGCAGTTCTTC. Protein: CASSLASTYNEQFF.

The V call is TRBV28, the J call TRBJ1-4; a weak D match, TRBD1 (5 bases). Trimming removed 5 bases at V and 7 bases at J, with 17 bases between. From germline, CDR1 is MDHEN and CDR2 SYDVKM. The CDR3 sequence is 15 residues long. The CDR3 is CASSPPQAHVEKLFF. CDR3 in DNA: TGTGCCAGCAGTCCCCCACAGGCTCATGTTGAAAAACTGTTTTTT.

The rearrangement uses TRBV28 and TRBJ2-7, with 7 bases identical to TRBD2. In germline, CDR1 is MDHEN, CDR2 SYDVKM. V was clipped by 5 bases and J by 2 bases; unmatched bases: 6. The CDR3 has 14 amino acids. CDR3 amino acids: CASSGGDFAYEQYF. DNA of the CDR3: TGTGCCAGCAGTGGGGGGGATTTTGCCTACGAGCAGTACTTC.

The chain recombines TRBV4-1 with TRBJ2-5; TRBD1 agrees at 9 bases. CDR3 length equals 14 residues. Germline loops: CDR1 MGHRA, CDR2 YSYEKL. Trimming removed 2 bases from V and 5 bases from J; junction bases left unmatched: 3. This CDR3 is CASSQTGGLETQYF. CDR3 coding DNA: TGCGCCAGCAGCCAAACAGGGGGCTTGGAGACCCAGTACTTC.

The rearrangement links TRBV5-4 to TRBJ2-2, with D perhaps TRBD1 (5 bases). Deletions cut 0 bases from V and 5 bases from J, with 5 bases between. CDR1 is SGHNT and CDR2 is YYREEE in the germline V gene (reference sequence). CDR3 size: 13 residues. The CDR3 sequence is CASSLEGTGELFF. CDR3 in DNA: TGTGCCAGCAGCTTGGAGGGGACCGGGGAGCTGTTTTTT.

The chain joins TRBV2 to TRBJ1-2; D possibly corresponds to TRBD1 (6 bases). The CDR3 consists of 16 residues. V was trimmed by 4 bases and J by 5 bases, leaving 20 bases between them. The germline CDR1 and CDR2 sequences are SNHLY and FYNNEI. CDR3 nucleotides: TGTGCCAGCAGTGTCGTCCCCTTGAGGACAGAGTATGGCTACACCTTC. Protein sequence: CASSVVPLRTEYGYTF.

The chain recombines TRBV6-5 with TRBJ2-7, with D maybe TRBD2 (6 bases). V gave up 7 bases and J gave up 2 bases, with 9 bases separating them. The CDR3 runs 12 residues. The germline V gene encodes CDR1 MNHEY and CDR2 SVGAGI. CDR3 DNA sequence: TGTGCCAGCAATGGAGGGGCCTACGAGCAGTACTTC. Its protein product is CASNGGAYEQYF.

The CDR3 loop is CASSRVEDQPQHF. Here the CDR3 DNA reads TGTGCCAGCTCACGGGTGGAGGATCAGCCCCAGCATTTT. The rearrangement links TRBV18 to TRBJ1-5; no reliable D call. Germline assignment: CDR1 KGHSH and CDR2 LQKENI. Deletions cut 4 bases from V and 5 bases from J, with 9 bases between. This CDR3 comprises 13 residues. The full variable domain, completed using reference TRBV18 and TRBJ1-5, is NAGVMQNPRHLVRRRGQEARLRCSPMKGHSHVYWYRQLPEEGLKFMVYLQKENIIDESGMPKERFSAEFPKEGPSILRIQQVVRGDSAAYFCASSRVEDQPQHFGDGTRLSIL.